This TCR beta chain emerged from a study of cytomegalovirus exposure and HLA in healthy donors. Study in general: Researchers previously reported finding 90 million to 120 million unique TCR beta sequences from about 179 million T cells. Falling in the Caucasian-associated ancestry cluster were about 80% of some 400 genotyped donors.

PCR used 60 Vbeta primers and 13 Jbeta primers. Libraries were prepared by immunoSEQ multiplex PCR; TCRdb keeps only in-frame clonotypes and omits some of them. The sample lists about 220,000 clones; 82% were seen once. Concerning this clone itself: Antigen specificity is unknown.

Study-level results: Most TCR beta V segments were productive about 87% or about 30% of the time in an earlier analysis.

CDR1 SGHRS and CDR2 YFSETQ come from the germline V gene. J lost 2 bases, V lost 4 bases, and 13 bases had no gene match. This CDR3 contains 17 residues. The genes are TRBV5-1 and TRBJ1-1; 8 nucleotides align to TRBD1. The clonotype comes from a man in his forties or fifties in good health and CMV-seropositive. The sample comprised PBMCs. The DNA for the CDR3 is TGCGCCAGCAGCGACCATCGGGACAGGTCCTACAACACTGAAGCTTTCTTT. Residues: CASSDHRDRSYNTEAFF. Complete variable domain (other parts from reference TRBV5-1 and TRBJ1-1): KAGVTQTPRYLIKTRGQQVTLSCSPISGHRSVSWYQQTPGQGLQFLFEYFSETQRNKGNFPGRFSGRQFSNSRSEMNVSTLELGDSALYLCASSDHRDRSYNTEAFFGQGTRLTVV.